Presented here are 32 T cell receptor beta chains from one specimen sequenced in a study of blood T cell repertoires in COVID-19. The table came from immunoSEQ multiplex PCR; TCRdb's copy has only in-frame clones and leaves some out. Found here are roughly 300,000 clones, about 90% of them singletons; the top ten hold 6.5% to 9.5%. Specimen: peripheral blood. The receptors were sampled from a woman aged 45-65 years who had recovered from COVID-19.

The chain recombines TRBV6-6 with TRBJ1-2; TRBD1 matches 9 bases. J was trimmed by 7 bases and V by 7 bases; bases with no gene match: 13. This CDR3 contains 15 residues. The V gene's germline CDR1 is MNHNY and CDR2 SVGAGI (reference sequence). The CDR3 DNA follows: TGTGCCAGCACTCCTCCTCGGGACAGGGACTCTGGCTACACCTTC. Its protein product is CASTPPRDRDSGYTF.

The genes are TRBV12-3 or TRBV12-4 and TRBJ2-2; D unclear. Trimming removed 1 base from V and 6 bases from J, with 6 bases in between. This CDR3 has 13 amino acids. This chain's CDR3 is CASSLGVAGELFF. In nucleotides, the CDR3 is TGTGCCAGCAGTTTAGGCGTGGCCGGGGAGCTGTTTTTT.

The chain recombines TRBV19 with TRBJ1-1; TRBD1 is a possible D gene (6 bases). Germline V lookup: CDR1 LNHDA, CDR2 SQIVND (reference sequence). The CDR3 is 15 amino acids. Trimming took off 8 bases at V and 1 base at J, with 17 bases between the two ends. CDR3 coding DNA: TGTGCCAGTGGAATGGGGGACACGGAGAACACTGAAGCTTTCTTT. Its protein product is CASGMGDTENTEAFF.

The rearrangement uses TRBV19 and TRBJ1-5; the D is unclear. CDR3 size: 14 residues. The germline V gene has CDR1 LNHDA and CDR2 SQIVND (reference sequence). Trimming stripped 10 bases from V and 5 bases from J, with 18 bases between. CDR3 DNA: TGTGCCACCCTGACTGGAGATTTGCATCAGCCCCAGCATTTT. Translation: CATLTGDLHQPQHF.

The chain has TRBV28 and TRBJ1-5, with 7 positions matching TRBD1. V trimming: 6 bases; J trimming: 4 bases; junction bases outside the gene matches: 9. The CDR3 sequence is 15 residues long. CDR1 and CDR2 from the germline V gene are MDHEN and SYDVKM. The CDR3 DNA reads TGTGCCAGCAGAGAGACAGGGTGGGGGAATCAGCCCCAGCATTTT. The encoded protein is CASRETGWGNQPQHF.

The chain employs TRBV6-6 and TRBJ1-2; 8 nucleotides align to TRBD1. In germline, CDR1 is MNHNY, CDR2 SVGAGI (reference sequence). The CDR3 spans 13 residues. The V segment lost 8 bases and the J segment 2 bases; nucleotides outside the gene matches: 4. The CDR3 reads CASGDRRNYGYTF. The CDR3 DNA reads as TGTGCCAGCGGGGACAGGCGAAACTATGGCTACACCTTC.

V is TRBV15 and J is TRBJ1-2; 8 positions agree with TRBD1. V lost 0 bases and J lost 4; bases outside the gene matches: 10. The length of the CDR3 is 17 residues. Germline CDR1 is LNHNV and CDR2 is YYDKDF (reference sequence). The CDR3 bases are TGTGCCACCAGCAGAGATGGAGTCAGACAGGGGAGCTATGGCTACACCTTC. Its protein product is CATSRDGVRQGSYGYTF.

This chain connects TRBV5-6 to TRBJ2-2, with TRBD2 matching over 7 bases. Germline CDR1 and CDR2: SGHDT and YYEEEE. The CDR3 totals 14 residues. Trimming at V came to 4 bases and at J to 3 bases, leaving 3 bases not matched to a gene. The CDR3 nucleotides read TGTGCCAGCAGCCGCCTAGCGGACACCGGGGAGCTGTTTTTT. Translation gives CASSRLADTGELFF.

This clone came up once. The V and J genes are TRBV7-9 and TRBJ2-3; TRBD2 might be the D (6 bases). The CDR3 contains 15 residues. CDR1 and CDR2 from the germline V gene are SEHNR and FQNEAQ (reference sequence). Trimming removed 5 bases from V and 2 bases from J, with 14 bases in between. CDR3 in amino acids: CASSHSGPLTDTQYF. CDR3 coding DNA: TGTGCCAGCAGCCATAGCGGTCCTCTCACAGATACGCAGTATTTT.

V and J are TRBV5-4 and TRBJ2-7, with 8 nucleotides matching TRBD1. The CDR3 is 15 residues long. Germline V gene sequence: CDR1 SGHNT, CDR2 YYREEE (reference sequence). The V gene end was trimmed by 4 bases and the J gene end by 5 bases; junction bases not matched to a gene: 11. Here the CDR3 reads CASSGGTGSLHEQYF. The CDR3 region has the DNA TGTGCCAGCAGCGGCGGGACAGGATCTCTCCACGAGCAGTACTTC.

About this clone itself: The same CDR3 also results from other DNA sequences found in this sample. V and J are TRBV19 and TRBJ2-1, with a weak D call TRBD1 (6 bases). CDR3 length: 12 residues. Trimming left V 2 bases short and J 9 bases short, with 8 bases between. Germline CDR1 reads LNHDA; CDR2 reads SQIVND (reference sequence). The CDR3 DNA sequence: TGTGCCAGTAGTATAAGAGGGGGTGAGCAGTTCTTC. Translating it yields CASSIRGGEQFF.

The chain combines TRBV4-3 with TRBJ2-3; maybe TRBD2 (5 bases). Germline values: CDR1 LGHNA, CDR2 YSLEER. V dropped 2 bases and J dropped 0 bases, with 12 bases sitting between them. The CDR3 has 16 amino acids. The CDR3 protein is CASSQRTGGSTDTQYF. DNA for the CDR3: TGCGCCAGCAGCCAAAGAACCGGCGGGAGCACAGATACGCAGTATTTT.

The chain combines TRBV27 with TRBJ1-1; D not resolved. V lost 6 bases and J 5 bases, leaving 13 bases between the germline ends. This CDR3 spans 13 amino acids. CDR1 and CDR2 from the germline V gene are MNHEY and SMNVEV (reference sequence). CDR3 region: CASRVSARTEAFF. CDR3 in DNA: TGTGCCAGCAGGGTCTCCGCCCGGACTGAAGCTTTCTTT.

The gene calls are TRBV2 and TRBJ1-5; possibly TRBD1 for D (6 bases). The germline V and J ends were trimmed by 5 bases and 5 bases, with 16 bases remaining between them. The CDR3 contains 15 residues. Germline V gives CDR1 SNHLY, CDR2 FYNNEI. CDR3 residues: CASSFRWDKDQPQHF. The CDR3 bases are TGTGCCAGCAGTTTTCGCTGGGACAAAGATCAGCCCCAGCATTTT.

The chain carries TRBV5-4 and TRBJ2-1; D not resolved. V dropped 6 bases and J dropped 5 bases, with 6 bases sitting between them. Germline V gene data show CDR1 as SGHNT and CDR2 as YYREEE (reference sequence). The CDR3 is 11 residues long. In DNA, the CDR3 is TGTGCCAGCACCAGCGACAATGAGCAGTTCTTC. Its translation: CASTSDNEQFF.

CDR3 amino acids: CASSYSKGQANTEAFF. The DNA for the CDR3 is TGTGCCAGCAGTTACTCCAAAGGACAGGCGAACACTGAAGCTTTCTTT. The rearrangement links TRBV6-2 or TRBV6-3 to TRBJ1-1, with 7 bases identical to TRBD1. CDR1 MNHEY and CDR2 SVGEGT come from the germline V gene. V shed 0 bases, J shed 1 base, and the junction held 5 bases outside the gene matches. The CDR3 is made up of 16 amino acids.

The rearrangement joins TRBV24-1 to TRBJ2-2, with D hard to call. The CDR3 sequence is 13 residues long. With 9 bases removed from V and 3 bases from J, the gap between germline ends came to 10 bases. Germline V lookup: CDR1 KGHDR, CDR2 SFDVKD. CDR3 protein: CATSWPHTGELFF. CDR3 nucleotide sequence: TGTGCCACCTCCTGGCCCCACACCGGGGAGCTGTTTTTT.

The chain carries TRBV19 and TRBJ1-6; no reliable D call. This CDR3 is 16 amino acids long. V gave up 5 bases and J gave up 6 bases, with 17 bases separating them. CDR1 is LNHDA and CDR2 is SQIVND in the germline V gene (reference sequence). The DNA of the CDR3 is TGTGCCAGTAGTCCTGACATAAGCGGCGGTAATTCACCCCTCCACTTT. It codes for CASSPDISGGNSPLHF.

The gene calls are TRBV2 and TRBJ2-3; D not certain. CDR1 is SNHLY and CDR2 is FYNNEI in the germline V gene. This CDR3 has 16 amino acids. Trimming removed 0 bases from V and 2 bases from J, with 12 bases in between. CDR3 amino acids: CASSEAWALTTDTQYF. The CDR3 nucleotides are TGTGCCAGCAGTGAAGCCTGGGCCCTAACCACAGATACGCAGTATTTT.

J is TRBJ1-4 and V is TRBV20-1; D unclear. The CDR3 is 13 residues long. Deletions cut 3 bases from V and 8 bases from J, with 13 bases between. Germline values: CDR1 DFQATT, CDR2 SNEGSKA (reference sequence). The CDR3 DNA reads TGCAGTGCTAGTTCCGGGATCGGCGAAAAACTGTTTTTT. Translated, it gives CSASSGIGEKLFF.

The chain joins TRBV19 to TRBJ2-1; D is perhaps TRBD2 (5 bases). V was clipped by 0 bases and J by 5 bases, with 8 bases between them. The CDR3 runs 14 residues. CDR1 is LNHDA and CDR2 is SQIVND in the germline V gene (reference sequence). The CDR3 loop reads CASSIDDSDNEQFF. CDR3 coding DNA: TGTGCCAGTAGTATAGATGATAGCGACAATGAGCAGTTCTTC.

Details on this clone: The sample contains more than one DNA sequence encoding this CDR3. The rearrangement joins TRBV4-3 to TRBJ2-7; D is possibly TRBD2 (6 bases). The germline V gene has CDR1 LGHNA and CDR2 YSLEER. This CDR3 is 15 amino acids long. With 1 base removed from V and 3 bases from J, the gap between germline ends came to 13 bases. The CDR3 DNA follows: TGCGCCAGCAGCCAAGGTTTAGCGGAGATCTACGAGCAGTACTTC. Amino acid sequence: CASSQGLAEIYEQYF.

In DNA form, the CDR3 reads TGTGCCAGCACCCCGGACAGGTCCTATGGCTACACCTTC. It translates to CASTPDRSYGYTF. The rearrangement links TRBV6-6 to TRBJ1-2; 7 nucleotides align to TRBD1. The V segment lost 7 bases and the J segment 4 bases; nucleotides outside the gene matches: 6. This CDR3 is built from 13 residues. CDR1 and CDR2 (germline): MNHNY, SVGAGI (reference sequence).

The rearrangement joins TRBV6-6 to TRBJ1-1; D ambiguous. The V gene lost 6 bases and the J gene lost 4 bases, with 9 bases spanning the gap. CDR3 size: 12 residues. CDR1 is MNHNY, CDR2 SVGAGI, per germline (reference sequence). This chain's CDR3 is CASRRAGTEAFF. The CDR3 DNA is TGTGCCAGCAGACGCGCCGGCACTGAAGCTTTCTTT.

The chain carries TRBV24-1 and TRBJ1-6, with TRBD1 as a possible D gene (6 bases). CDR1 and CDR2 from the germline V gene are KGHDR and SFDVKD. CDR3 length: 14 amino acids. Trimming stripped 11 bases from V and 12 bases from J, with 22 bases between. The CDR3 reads CAIPVPQGRRPLHF. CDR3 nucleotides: TGTGCCATCCCAGTTCCACAGGGCAGGAGACCCCTCCACTTT.

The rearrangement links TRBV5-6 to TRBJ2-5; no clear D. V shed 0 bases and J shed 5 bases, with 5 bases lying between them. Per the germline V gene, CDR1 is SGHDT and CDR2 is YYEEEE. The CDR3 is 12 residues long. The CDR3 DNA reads TGTGCCAGCAGCTTGGTTTCGGAGACCCAGTACTTC. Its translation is CASSLVSETQYF.

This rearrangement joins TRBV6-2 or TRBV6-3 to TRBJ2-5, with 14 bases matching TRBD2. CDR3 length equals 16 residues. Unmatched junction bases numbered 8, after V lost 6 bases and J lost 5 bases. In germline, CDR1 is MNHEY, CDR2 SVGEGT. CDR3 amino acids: CASSDPRTSGRETQYF. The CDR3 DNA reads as TGTGCCAGCAGCGATCCTAGGACTAGCGGGAGGGAGACCCAGTACTTC.

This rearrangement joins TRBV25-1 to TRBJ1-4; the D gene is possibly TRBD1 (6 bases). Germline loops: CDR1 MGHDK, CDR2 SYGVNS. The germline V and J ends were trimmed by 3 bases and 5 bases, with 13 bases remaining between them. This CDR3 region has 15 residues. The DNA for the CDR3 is TGTGCCAGCAGTGATCGGGACACGCAGAATGAAAAACTGTTTTTT. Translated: CASSDRDTQNEKLFF.

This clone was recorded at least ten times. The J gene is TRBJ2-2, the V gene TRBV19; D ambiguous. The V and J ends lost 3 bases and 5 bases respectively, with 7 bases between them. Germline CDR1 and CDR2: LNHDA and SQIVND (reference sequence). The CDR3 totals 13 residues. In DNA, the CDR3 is TGTGCCAGTAGTATTACTAATACCGGGGAGCTGTTTTTT. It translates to CASSITNTGELFF.

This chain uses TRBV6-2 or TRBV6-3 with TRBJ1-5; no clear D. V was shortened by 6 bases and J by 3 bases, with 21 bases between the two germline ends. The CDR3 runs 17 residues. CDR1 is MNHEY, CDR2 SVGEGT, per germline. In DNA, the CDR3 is TGTGCCAGCAGCCCTCGGACGGGAGTACTCCTCAATCAGCCCCAGCATTTT. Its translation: CASSPRTGVLLNQPQHF.

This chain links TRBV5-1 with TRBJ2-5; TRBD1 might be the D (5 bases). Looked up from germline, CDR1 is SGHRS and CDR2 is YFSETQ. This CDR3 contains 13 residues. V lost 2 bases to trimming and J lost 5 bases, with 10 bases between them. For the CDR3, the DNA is TGCGCCAGCAGCTTCAGGGCAATGGAGACCCAGTACTTC. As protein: CASSFRAMETQYF. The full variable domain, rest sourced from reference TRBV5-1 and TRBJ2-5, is KAGVTQTPRYLIKTRGQQVTLSCSPISGHRSVSWYQQTPGQGLQFLFEYFSETQRNKGNFPGRFSGRQFSNSRSEMNVSTLELGDSALYLCASSFRAMETQYFGPGTRLLVL.

DNA of the CDR3: TGTGCCAGCAGTTTGAGCGGGAGCACAGAGACCCAGTACTTC. Translated, it gives CASSLSGSTETQYF. The chain employs TRBV28 and TRBJ2-5, with TRBD2 matching over 8 bases. Germline trimming cut 3 bases from V and 4 bases from J; bases unmatched to any gene: 4. Germline V gene sequence: CDR1 MDHEN, CDR2 SYDVKM. This CDR3 spans 14 amino acids.